This T cell receptor (beta chain) was identified during a study of blood T cell repertoires in COVID-19 (dated by TCRdb to between 2020 and 2021). At the level of the whole study: Samples from collaborators originated in the United States, Italy and Spain and spanned both the acute and convalescent phases of COVID-19. The prospective study material was composed of cDNA or gDNA derived from T cells, B-cell-depleted T cells, or PBMCs. The dataset comprised deeply sampled blood TCRbeta repertoires from subjects exposed to, actively infected with, or recovered from COVID-19. The repertoires were released in a freely available public database intended as a resource for research on the immune response to SARS-CoV-2. The samples were drawn from the first 160 participants of the ongoing ImmuneRACE study and from more than 1,000 subjects provided by 6 global collaborators. HLA class I and class II types, where available, came from metadata supplied by the sample provider rather than from assay-based typing. Sample metadata almost always included a de-identified subject ID, COVID-19 status, age in years and sex.

The paper's findings and limits, for the study overall: How much clinical and demographic metadata was included differed by source and by participant, and the metadata was provided uncurated.

The immunoSEQ Assay, a bias-controlled multiplex PCR, was used to amplify TCRbeta CDR3 regions from genomic DNA. Regarding the original processing steps: The number of nucleated cells in each sample was estimated by amplification of reference gene primers within the assay. To quantify the absolute abundance of each unique TCRbeta CDR3 rearrangement, sequence reads were collapsed and filtered. For each sample, productive Simpson clonality was calculated as the square root of Simpson's diversity index across productive rearrangements. Entries here come from immuneACCESS through TCRdb and include only in-frame sequences with V and J called. Some clones fail to appear in such tables; in the studies checked, an unresolved V gene covers under half of the shortfall, and the cause of the remainder is unknown. The V and J calls and clone size are taken from that table; D and trimming were inferred from the DNA. The sample table holds roughly 200,000 clones, of which 85% to 90% were seen once. About 10% of the sample is held by the ten biggest clonotypes.

As to this clone: Its recognized antigen is unknown. No much larger clone is present one base from it, and per-base qualities are unavailable.

One collaborating source in Seattle enrolled patients while the patients were actively infected and followed the patients over time throughout the course of disease. Whole blood was collected in K2EDTA tubes by collaborating institutions according to the institutions' own protocols. For TCRbeta analysis, collaborators shipped samples in one of three forms: frozen whole blood, isolated PBMCs, or DNA extracted from either of those sample types. The CDR3 runs 16 amino acids, cysteine and phenylalanine included. The sequence is cut down to CDR3 DNA, 48 bases in frame from base 1. V has 2 bases trimmed and J has 2 bases trimmed; junction bases matching no gene number 7. The germline V gene (reference sequence) supplies CDR1 SEHNR and CDR2 FQNEAQ.

The chain employs TRBV7-9 and TRBJ2-3; 7 central bases correspond to TRBD2. This clonotype was sampled from a woman in her fifties or sixties with COVID-19, enrolled during active disease. Material for sequencing was peripheral blood. At the DNA level, the sequence is TGTGCCAGCAGCTTATACGCGACTAGCTACACAGATACGCAGTATTTT. Its protein is CASSLYATSYTDTQYF.